This T cell receptor (beta chain) was recovered during a study of beta chain features in type 1 diabetes. At the level of the study: Age, gender and cell yields were similar between patients and healthy donors.

On this clone: What it binds is unknown.

Sequenced material consisted of expressed TCRB transcripts (all of the isolated RNA was reverse transcribed). Sequenced by immunoSEQ multiplex PCR; TCRdb stores in-frame clones only, minus some. The sample lists 400,000 to 600,000 clones, over 25% occurring once. Study conclusions and caveats: Shorter TCRB CDR3s, moderately but significantly so, marked every one of the four CD4+ subsets in Type 1 diabetes patients. There was a possibility that cDNA sequencing over-represented cells with high TCR expression.

This clonotype was obtained from a man aged 18-30 years in good health. Sequenced sample: naive CD4+ T cells from blood.

CDR3 in amino acids: CACSPGGNQPQHF. For the CDR3, the DNA is TGTGCCTGTTCGCCAGGGGGCAATCAGCCCCAGCATTTT. V is TRBV30 and J is TRBJ1-5; a weak D match, TRBD1 (6 bases). V was cut by 6 bases and J by 2 bases, with 11 bases left in between. The CDR3 has 13 amino acids. The V gene's germline CDR1 is GTSNPN and CDR2 SVGIG (reference sequence).